This passage covers 18 T cell receptor beta chains from one sample sequenced in a study of tumor-infiltrating T cells and Merkel cell polyomavirus. Study at large: The study examined CD8+ T cells specific for the Merkel cell polyomavirus KLL epitope.

Immunohistochemistry showed robust Merkel cell polyomavirus Large T antigen staining in every patient's tumor. Clones were read by immunoSEQ multiplex PCR, and TCRdb kept only the in-frame ones, dropping some. The data show more than 800 clones, 88% seen once. The sequencing input was lymph node tissue. These receptors all come from a woman in her 70s with Merkel cell carcinoma.

CDR3 protein: CATRGESSYEQYF. DNA of the CDR3: TGTGCCACAAGGGGCGAGAGCTCCTACGAGCAGTACTTC. The chain is built from TRBV6-1 and TRBJ2-7; D possibly corresponds to TRBD1 (5 bases). This CDR3 region has 13 residues. Germline V gene sequence: CDR1 MNHNS, CDR2 SASEGT. Between the trimmed V and J ends, which lost 10 bases and 0 bases, there was a span of 13 bases.

CDR3 protein: CASSFETEAYEQYF. Written as DNA, the CDR3 is TGTGCCAGCAGCTTTGAGACTGAGGCCTACGAGCAGTACTTC. The V and J genes are TRBV5-6 and TRBJ2-5; D gene unclear. The DNA matches TRBJ2-7 better at its end, which makes the J call doubtful. The CDR3 runs to 14 residues. CDR1 and CDR2 (germline): SGHDT, YYEEEE.

The chain recombines TRBV7-2 with TRBJ1-2; D uncertain. The CDR3 runs 16 residues. Germline CDR1 reads SGHTA; CDR2 reads FQGNSA. V was shortened by 1 base and J by 7 bases, with 19 bases between the two germline ends. CDR3 coding DNA: TGTGCCAGCAGCTTAGTGGGCAGCCCTGATGGTAGTGGCTACACCTTC. Translating gives CASSLVGSPDGSGYTF.

The chain recombines TRBV20-1 with TRBJ2-1; no clear D gene. V lost 3 bases and J lost 5, with 2 bases in between. Looked up from germline, CDR1 is DFQATT and CDR2 is SNEGSKA (reference sequence). The CDR3 consists of 10 residues. The CDR3 loop reads CSASNNEQFF. CDR3 sequence (DNA): TGCAGTGCTAGTAACAATGAGCAGTTCTTC.

V and J are TRBV4-1 and TRBJ1-2; 12 positions agree with TRBD1. Per germline, CDR1 MGHRA and CDR2 YSYEKL. V was pared by 0 bases and J by 8 bases, with 10 bases of the junction left unmatched. The CDR3 covers 17 residues. The CDR3 nucleotides read TGCGCCAGCAGCCAAGACATGGGGACAGGGGGCGCGGGAGGCTACACCTTC. Translation: CASSQDMGTGGAGGYTF.

The rearrangement uses TRBV5-4 and TRBJ2-3; possible D gene TRBD2, 6 bases. The germline V gene has CDR1 SGHNT and CDR2 YYREEE (reference sequence). V lost 6 bases and J lost 0, with 14 bases in between. The CDR3 length is 15 residues. DNA of the CDR3: TGTGCCAGCACTACGAGAAGCGGGAGCACAGATACGCAGTATTTT. This codes for CASTTRSGSTDTQYF.

The chain carries TRBV7-2 and TRBJ2-3; 12 bases match TRBD2. This CDR3 contains 18 residues. CDR1 SGHTA and CDR2 FQGNSA come from the germline V gene. Trimming took 5 bases from V and 0 from J; bases not matched to a gene: 9. The CDR3 DNA sequence: TGTGCCAGCAGCAGAGGACTAGCGGGGCAACCTAGCACAGATACGCAGTATTTT. This translates into CASSRGLAGQPSTDTQYF. Together with reference TRBV7-2 and TRBJ2-3, the CDR3 gives the full variable domain: GAGVSQSPSNKVTEKGKDVELRCDPISGHTALYWYRQSLGQGLEFLIYFQGNSAPDKSGLPSDRFSAERTGGSVSTLTIQRTQQEDSAVYLCASSRGLAGQPSTDTQYFGPGTRLTVL.

V usage is TRBV7-6 and J usage is TRBJ1-5, with 10 bases lining up with TRBD1. V trimming: 5 bases; J trimming: 6 bases; junction bases outside the gene matches: 13. Germline V CDR1 and CDR2: SGHVS, FNYEAQ. This CDR3 contains 17 residues. CDR3 loop: CASSPTTGGRVGQPQHF. Written as DNA, the CDR3 is TGTGCCAGCAGCCCTACGACAGGGGGCCGGGTTGGTCAGCCCCAGCATTTT.

With respect to this clone: A much larger clonotype is one base distant, so this may be a read error. The sample contains more than one DNA sequence encoding this CDR3. The chain employs TRBV29-1 and TRBJ1-4; 11 nucleotides agree with TRBD1. In germline, CDR1 is SQVTM, CDR2 ANQGSEA. The CDR3 runs to 14 residues. CDR3 amino acids: CSVAGTGGSEKLFF. The CDR3 DNA is TGTAGCGTGGCCGGGACAGGGGGATCTGAAAAACTGTTTTTT.

This sequence joins TRBV20-1 and TRBJ2-3; D is uncertain. The CDR3 covers 10 residues. Trimming pared 4 bases from V and 6 bases from J, leaving 5 bases between. Looked up from germline, CDR1 is DFQATT and CDR2 is SNEGSKA (reference sequence). In DNA form, the CDR3 reads TGCAGTGCTAATCTCGATACGCAGTATTTT. It translates to CSANLDTQYF.

J is TRBJ1-2 and V is TRBV20-1; D call uncertain. The CDR3 extends over 11 amino acids. V lost 6 bases, J lost 7 bases, and 12 bases lay in between. Per germline, CDR1 DFQATT and CDR2 SNEGSKA (reference sequence). As DNA, the CDR3 is TGCAGTGCCCCTTATGGGCCTGGCTACACCTTC. Translation: CSAPYGPGYTF.

The chain carries TRBV5-1 and TRBJ2-7, with TRBD1 matching 7 bases. The CDR3 has 11 residues. Germline CDR1 is SGHRS and CDR2 is YFSETQ. V dropped 6 bases and J dropped 6; count of bases not matched to a gene: 3. The CDR3 reads CASKEGAEQYF. The CDR3 DNA follows: TGCGCCAGCAAAGAGGGGGCCGAGCAGTACTTC.

A few counts support this clone. The chain links TRBV27 to TRBJ2-1; D unclear. Trimming removed 0 bases at V and 7 bases at J, with 7 bases between. The CDR3 is made up of 13 amino acids. Germline values: CDR1 MNHEY, CDR2 SMNVEV (reference sequence). CDR3 sequence (DNA): TGTGCCAGCAGTTTATCGCATCGGAATGAGCAGTTCTTC. Its translation: CASSLSHRNEQFF.

V and J are TRBV12-5 and TRBJ2-7; perhaps TRBD1 as D (5 bases). The V end lost 7 bases, the J end lost 3 bases, and 16 bases lay between the germline ends. This CDR3 comprises 14 residues. CDR1 LGHNT and CDR2 FRNRAP come from the germline V gene. The CDR3 loop reads CASATDSPSYEQYV. Here the CDR3 DNA reads TGTGCTAGTGCCACTGACAGCCCGAGCTACGAGCAGTACGTC.

The sample holds a few counts of this clone. V and J are TRBV10-3 and TRBJ2-5, with D maybe TRBD2 (5 bases). Trimming removed 0 bases at V and 3 bases at J, with 11 bases between. Germline CDR1 reads ENHRY; CDR2 reads SYGVKD. This CDR3 has 15 residues. The CDR3 coding sequence is TGTGCCATCAGTGAGTCAGGAGGTTTAGAAGAGACCCAGTACTTC. Its translation is CAISESGGLEETQYF.

This clone was counted a few times. The chain links TRBV10-3 to TRBJ2-7; D may be TRBD1 (5 bases). The CDR3 contains 12 residues. V lost 10 bases, J lost 6 bases, and 16 bases lay in between. CDR1 is ENHRY, CDR2 SYGVKD, per germline. CDR3 amino acids: CATGFSQGEQYF. CDR3 DNA sequence: TGTGCCACCGGCTTTTCCCAGGGCGAGCAGTACTTC.

The chain couples TRBV9 to TRBJ2-1, with TRBD2 matching over 9 bases. The CDR3 loop spans 15 amino acids. With V trimmed by 0 bases and J by 9 bases, 7 bases remained unmatched. Germline lookup yields CDR1 SGDLS and CDR2 YYNGEE. The CDR3 DNA is TGTGCCAGCAGCGTAGCTGGTAGCGGGAGTCTTGAGCAGTTCTTC. Its translation is CASSVAGSGSLEQFF.

The rearrangement links TRBV9 to TRBJ2-7; 10 nucleotides match TRBD1. Looked up from germline, CDR1 is SGDLS and CDR2 is YYNGEE. The CDR3 has 14 amino acids. J gave up 5 bases and V 3 bases, and 5 bases lay outside the gene matches. The CDR3 DNA reads TGTGCCAGCAGCGCTACGACAGGGGGCGACGAGCAGTACTTC. Residues: CASSATTGGDEQYF.